This T cell receptor (beta chain) was recovered during a study of cytomegalovirus exposure and HLA in healthy donors (dated by TCRdb to the late 2010s). In the study overall: In an earlier analysis of around 540 of the donors, 276 Gb of sequence data and 117 million unique TCR beta sequences from some 170 million T cells were reported. Of the 398 genotyped donors, roughly 80% fell in the genetic ancestry cluster associated with self-reported Caucasian donors. The number of donors typed differed by locus, with roughly 629-640 for A, B, C, DRB1 and DQB1, roughly 520 for DQA1, about 610 for DPA1, and approximately 470 for DPB1. The aim of the study was to test whether cataloging public T cell receptors could identify signatures of past pathogen exposure. In the later analysis, no new phenotypic data were used to find candidate immune exposures; instead, reliance was placed on TCR beta sequences and their occurrence across donors. A few DR-DQ haplotypes were treated as single units for association and clustering because of strong linkage in the cohort. Alongside the repertoire data, information on donor age, sex, ethnicity and CMV serostatus was compiled. A later analysis re-examined previously published TCR beta repertoires from just over 650 donors and added high-resolution HLA genotyping to investigate patterns of TCR occurrence. On average, roughly 240,000 unique TCR beta nucleotide sequences were sequenced per donor among about 400 genotyped donors of the cohort, with roughly a sixth of those sequences being non-productive. To predict cytomegalovirus infection status, the study combined high-throughput TCR immunosequencing, statistical association of individual TCRs with disease status, and machine learning. All discovery cohort repertoires had been generated on a single sequencing platform. Besides the first cohort of under 700 subjects, a separate validation cohort made up of 120 different subjects was used. HLA typing included class I and class II loci at four-digit resolution. An earlier analysis of fewer than 700 of the donors applied high-throughput TCR beta sequencing to assess whether each TCR beta V gene segment acted as functional or pseudogenic. The study profiled the T cell repertoires of about 720 subjects by immunosequencing and related them to cytomegalovirus serostatus. Approximately 330 gigabases of sequencing data and tens of millions of unique TCR sequences made up an early release that covered around 640 HLA-typed donors. Genome-wide SNP genotypes for about 65% of the roughly 670 donors were used in a later genetic analysis, which treated that subset as a discovery cohort. Overall study results and their limits: Correlated functional status among segregating V segments might be attributable to linkage disequilibrium, but an unknown experimental factor could not be ruled out. Immune exposure information for the cohort was limited to CMV serostatus. Some IMGT-functional V segments, including TRBV6-2 and TRBV6-3, could not be told apart with the 87-base-pair reads, so those segments were excluded. V-gene and J-gene trimming of TCR beta chains was associated with a missense DCLRE1C variant in a later genetic analysis, and the association was replicated in an independent cohort. HLA typing was unavailable for some donors at each locus, so association tests used only the typed subset. Specific HLA alleles were associated with 15,000 to 20,000 TCR beta sequences at a false discovery rate of 0.05 in a later analysis. In a later genetic analysis, fewer N-insertions in productive TCRs were reported among donors in an Asian-associated ancestry cluster than the approximately 710-donor mean. When HLA alleles, especially DR and DQ, strongly co-occurred, TCR associations were difficult to assign to individual alleles. In a later analysis, TCR association rates were found to vary across HLA loci, with the most associated TCRs seen for DRB1 alleles and the fewest for HLA-C alleles. Most TCR sequences were seen in very few donors, while some public TCRs were found in many individuals. A few of the identified cytomegalovirus-associated TCR beta chains were confirmed in vitro to be specific for cytomegalovirus antigens. Broadly in line with IMGT annotations, most TCR beta V segments showed up in productive rearrangements about 87% or about 30% of the time in an earlier analysis of 587 of the donors. A later analysis reported that several top co-occurrence clusters appeared linked to parvovirus B19, influenza, CMV and Epstein-Barr virus. Because counts were too low, seventeen rarely observed V segments, including chromosome 9 orphons, were left out of the earlier analysis of approximately 580 of the donors. In a later analysis, HLA-associated TCR beta chains showed more clonal expansion and lower generation probabilities than non-associated chains that were equally common. A further reported finding was that TCR beta sequences accurately predicted the HLA-A and HLA-B alleles for most subjects in the first cohort. The presence/absence analyses assumed that sequencing depth was roughly uniform across donors, and that assumption may not be true. The study gave a list of under 200 TCR beta chains associated with cytomegalovirus. The authors suggested that the approach could potentially be generalized to other disease states and immunological phenotypes. This cohort had only TCR beta chains sequenced, and the lack of alpha or paired-chain data limited which features could be detected. Cytomegalovirus status was reported to be diagnosed by the classifier with high specificity and sensitivity in both the original and validation cohorts. In a later analysis, most CMV-associated TCR beta chains were found to appear HLA-restricted, with HLA associations seemingly driven largely by CMV exposure. The sequencing pipeline was judged likely to have produced a cluster of highly shared sequence variants as a technical artifact.

The cohort comprised hundreds of healthy bone marrow donors. Cohort members were all nominally healthy when sampled, although unrecorded immune exposures were likely present. The donor tested CMV seronegative and was one of the 352 seronegative cohort members. Every donor gave a peripheral blood sample, and the peripheral blood mononuclear cells from that sample were used for TCR beta sequencing. The Qiagen DNeasy Blood Extraction Kit was used to extract genomic DNA from the blood cell samples. Library preparation was by the immunoSEQ multiplex PCR assay. The multiplex PCR relied on a mix of 60 forward primers for TCR Vbeta segments and 13 reverse primers for TCR Jbeta segments. A multiplex PCR assay on genomic DNA amplified the CDR3 region of rearranged TCR beta genes. The Illumina HiSeq System was used to sequence the amplified TCR beta libraries as 87-base-pair reads. Per the source publication's procedure: A later analysis counted about 80 million unique TCR beta chains across the 650 to 700 repertoires, and around 9.9 million of these chains were shared by at least two donors. Raw reads were error-corrected and collapsed into unique sequences with a nearest-neighbor algorithm that merged closely related sequences to remove PCR and sequencing errors. To assign V, D and J gene segments, CDR3 sequences were aligned to IMGT reference sequences. For a sequence to be retained, a match of at least six nucleotides to both a V gene segment and a J gene segment was required. Rearrangements were called productive when the CDR3 lacked stop codons and stayed in frame with V and J; all others were non-productive. CDR3 was defined by IMGT convention, running from the second conserved V-encoded cysteine to the conserved J-encoded phenylalanine. The earlier analysis of 587 of the donors excluded sequences that lacked an unambiguous match to a single V gene segment. In an earlier analysis of almost 600 of the donors, a V segment was called functional when productive rearrangements were above 56.7%, and segregating when the standard deviation between donors exceeded 5%. To diagnose cytomegalovirus status from the catalog of TCR beta chain sequences, a statistical classification framework was built. In a later analysis, TCR nucleotide sequences were compared against IMGT/GENE-DB human TR gene sequences so that V and J genes could be assigned. In a later analysis, CDR3 sequences and most-parsimonious VDJ recombination scenarios were assigned using the TCRdist pipeline. In a later analysis, each TCR beta chain was defined by its CDR3 amino acid sequence together with its V-gene family, and reads without a unique V-gene family were excluded. To address suspected cross-contamination and a sequencing artifact, a later analysis removed around 600 highly shared, low-generation-probability nucleotide sequences. For each public chain, a later analysis derived a clonal expansion index from normalized ranks of inferred template counts within each repertoire. In a later analysis, generation probabilities were computed using a VDJ recombination model fitted to out-of-frame rearrangements, and the results were checked against IGoR. In a later analysis, TCR-TCR, TCR-HLA and TCR-CMV co-occurrence was scored with hypergeometric tests, and a repertoire-size bias correction was applied to TCR pairs. In a later analysis, false discovery rates were estimated by permuting HLA or CMV assignments 20 times. A later analysis grouped co-occurring TCRs with DBSCAN, adding TCRdist sequence similarity when clustering within HLA-allele-positive subsets. Repertoires with fewer than 30,000 or more than 120,000 public chains were left out of co-occurrence clustering, as were about 5 repertoires with anomalous nucleotide sharing. TCRdb limited this immuneACCESS table to in-frame rearrangements with V and J called. A share of clones is missing; checked studies link under half to unresolved V genes, and the rest is unexplained. V, J and clone size reflect that table, while D and trimming were determined from the DNA. The sample table records about 130,000 clones; about 85% of these occur just once. Jointly, the top ten make up 1.5% to 2% of the sample.

Via the germline V gene, CDR1 is SGHTA and CDR2 FQGNSA. The CDR3 runs 15 amino acids, cysteine and phenylalanine included. The retained sequence is limited to the CDR3, 45 bases, with the frame set at the first base. Trimming costs V 4 bases and J 3 bases, and their ends lie 14 bases apart. Points on this clone: No antigen is known for it. Per-base quality was not reported, and no clone a single base away is much larger than it.

The receptor's source is a boy between 10 and 17 years old in good health and CMV-seronegative. The receptor chain draws on TRBV7-2 and TRBJ2-3; tentative D gene TRBD2, with 6 bases matching. Sequencing was performed on PBMCs. The CDR3 protein is CASSSGTFDTDTQYF. The nucleotides are TGTGCCAGCAGCTCCGGGACTTTCGATACAGATACGCAGTATTTT.